This TCR beta chain was retrieved from a study of CD8+ T cells in alopecia areata. TCR sequencing used cDNA made by reverse transcription of extracted RNA. Profiled with immunoSEQ multiplex PCR; TCRdb holds only in-frame clones, not every one. The table lists about 20,000 clones, around three fifths of them singletons, with approximately 6.1% in the top ten. The investigators collected lesional scalp punch biopsies and peripheral blood from alopecia areata patients. With respect to this clone: Its specificity is not known.

Points from the study as a whole: For lesional scalp, especially alopecia totalis/universalis, clonality was higher than in normal scalp.

Unmatched junction bases numbered 6, after V lost 5 bases and J lost 0 bases. The CDR3 is 16 residues long. Per germline, CDR1 SGHTA and CDR2 FQGTGA. This chain joins TRBV7-3 and TRBJ2-3; 9 nucleotides match TRBD2. This specimen was skin, taken at week 0. The source is a human donor with alopecia areata. The CDR3 loop is CASSLPLAGSTDTQYF. Written as DNA, the CDR3 is TGTGCCAGCAGCCTCCCTCTAGCGGGGAGCACAGATACGCAGTATTTT.